This TCR beta chain was identified in a study of T cell repertoires in cytomegalovirus infection. Study information: Through public TCR beta signatures, both CMV infection and matching HLA type were indicated.

This clonotype came up many times. V shed 5 bases, J shed 4 bases, and the junction held 8 bases outside the gene matches. This CDR3 comprises 15 residues. Germline V CDR1 and CDR2: SEHNR, FQNEAQ (reference sequence). One entry per CDR3 protein, called by TCRdb with MiXCR from the reads. The data contain about 98,000 distinct CDR3 sequences, 16% of them seen just once; the ten biggest clones take up approximately 7.6%. The chain uses TRBV7-9 and TRBJ1-2; 9 nucleotides line up with TRBD1. This TCR was recovered from a human donor in good health (CMV status not recorded). Some clones in this sample may be carry-over from other donors' samples. Sequencing was performed on PBMCs. The CDR3 bases are TGTGCCAGCAGCCCTGTGGGACAGGGTTCCTATGGCTACACCTTC. It specifies CASSPVGQGSYGYTF. The full variable domain, rest sourced from reference TRBV7-9 and TRBJ1-2, is DTGVSQNPRHKITKRGQNVTFRCDPISEHNRLYWYRQTLGQGPEFLTYFQNEAQLEKSRLLSDRFSAERPKGSFSTLEIQRTEQGDSAMYLCASSPVGQGSYGYTFGSGTRLTVV.